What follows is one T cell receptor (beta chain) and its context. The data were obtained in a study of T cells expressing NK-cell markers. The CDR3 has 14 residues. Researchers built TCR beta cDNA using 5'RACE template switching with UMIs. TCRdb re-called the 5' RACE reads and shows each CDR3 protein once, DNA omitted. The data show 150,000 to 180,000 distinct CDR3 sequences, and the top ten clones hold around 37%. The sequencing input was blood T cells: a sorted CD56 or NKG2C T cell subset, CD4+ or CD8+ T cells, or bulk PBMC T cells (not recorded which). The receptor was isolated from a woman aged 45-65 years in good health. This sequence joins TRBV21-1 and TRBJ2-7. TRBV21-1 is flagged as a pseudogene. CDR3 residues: CASISGRRDYEQYF.